This passage covers 10 T cell receptor beta chains from one sample sequenced in a study of CD8 T cells in ankylosing spondylitis (dated by TCRdb to the late 2010s). Library preparation employed 5' RACE. Sequenced on an Illumina HiSeq 2500. TCRdb reran the public reads through fastp at Q25 and MiXCR, keeping productive beta chains. Each record represents a unique CDR3 protein, reported with the most common genes and DNA among its rows. This sample comprises 250,000 or so distinct CDR3 sequences, roughly 10% of them detected only once. Less than 8% of the sample is taken by the ten largest. The sequenced sample consisted of blood, either unsorted or a sorted T cell fraction (not recorded which). The receptor source for this set is a male donor with ankylosing spondylitis or in good health (not recorded which).

The V and J genes are TRBV10-3 and TRBJ2-2; 10 bases match TRBD1. The J segment lost 3 bases and the V segment lost 6 bases, leaving 1 base of the junction unmatched. The germline gives CDR1 ENHRY, CDR2 SYGVKD. This CDR3 is built from 14 residues. The CDR3 reads CAISGTGDTGELFF. CDR3 sequence (DNA): TGTGCCATCAGCGGGACAGGGGACACCGGGGAGCTGTTTTTT.

This clonotype was found a few times. The V gene is TRBV29-1, the J gene TRBJ2-3; D is perhaps TRBD2 (7 bases). Germline CDR1 and CDR2: SQVTM and ANQGSEA. The V end was cut by 4 bases, the J end by 3 bases, with 14 bases between. The CDR3 consists of 14 residues. The DNA of the CDR3 is TGCAGCGTTGCCCCGGGGGGCGGGACAGATACGCAGTATTTT. Its translation is CSVAPGGGTDTQYF.

This clonotype was recorded once. The J gene is TRBJ2-1, the V gene TRBV7-7; a possible D gene is TRBD2 (5 bases). V was shortened by 5 bases and J by 5 bases, with 10 bases between the two germline ends. Germline V gene lookup returns CDR1 SSHAT and CDR2 FNYEAQ (reference sequence). The length of the CDR3 is 13 residues. CDR3 coding DNA: TGTGCCAGCAGCCCCGGGGATAACAATGAGCAGTTCTTC. Protein product: CASSPGDNNEQFF. Based on the CDR3 plus reference TRBV7-7 and TRBJ2-1, the full variable domain is GAGVSQSPRYKVTKRGQDVTLRCDPISSHATLYWYQQALGQGPEFLTYFNYEAQPDKSGLPSDRFSAERPEGSISTLTIQRTEQRDSAMYRCASSPGDNNEQFFGPGTRLTVL.

This clonotype has at least ten counts. This chain connects TRBV9 to TRBJ2-1, with 8 bases aligning to TRBD2. CDR1 SGDLS and CDR2 YYNGEE come from the germline V gene. The junction had 9 bases not matched to a gene; V was cut back by 3 bases and J by 4 bases. The CDR3 has 16 residues. DNA of the CDR3: TGTGCCAGCAGCGGGTTCGTAGCGGGACGATACAATGAGCAGTTCTTC. Translating it yields CASSGFVAGRYNEQFF.

This clonotype came up many times. The rearrangement uses TRBV20-1 and TRBJ2-1; 8 bases are a match to TRBD2. Germline lookup yields CDR1 DFQATT and CDR2 SNEGSKA (reference sequence). Trimming removed 1 base from V and 8 bases from J; junction bases left unmatched: 7. CDR3 length equals 14 residues. CDR3 nucleotides: TGCAGTGCTAGAGCTAAAGCGGGAGTATATGAGCAGTTCTTC. It specifies CSARAKAGVYEQFF.

V is TRBV11-1 and J is TRBJ2-1, with 9 bases lining up with TRBD2. The V gene's germline CDR1 is SGHAT and CDR2 FQDESV (reference sequence). CDR3 length: 17 residues. V was clipped by 3 bases and J by 7 bases; unmatched bases: 13. CDR3 in DNA: TGTGCCAGCAGCTTCGTAGCGGGGGCCTCAGTAGTAAATGAGCAGTTCTTC. Translated: CASSFVAGASVVNEQFF.

This clonotype was observed many times. The J gene is TRBJ2-7, the V gene TRBV15, with TRBD2 matching over 12 bases. Per germline, CDR1 LNHNV and CDR2 YYDKDF (reference sequence). Trimming took 3 bases from V and 4 from J; bases not matched to a gene: 1. The CDR3 is 14 residues long. The CDR3 reads CATSRTSGRYEQYF. The CDR3, as DNA: TGTGCCACCAGCAGGACTAGCGGGAGATACGAGCAGTACTTC.

This clonotype was detected ten times or more. The chain combines TRBV15 with TRBJ2-3, with D unresolved. The germline V gene has CDR1 LNHNV and CDR2 YYDKDF (reference sequence). V lost 1 base, J lost 0 bases, and 11 bases lay in between. The CDR3 has 16 residues. In nucleotides, the CDR3 is TGTGCCACCAGCAGAGGGTCCCACCCAAGCACAGATACGCAGTATTTT. Its translation: CATSRGSHPSTDTQYF. Full variable domain (remainder filled in from reference TRBV15 and TRBJ2-3): DAMVIQNPRYQVTQFGKPVTLSCSQTLNHNVMYWYQQKSSQAPKLLFHYYDKDFNNEADTPDNFQSRRPNTSFCFLDIRSPGLGDTAMYLCATSRGSHPSTDTQYFGPGTRLTVL.

This clonotype was observed at least ten times. The rearrangement joins TRBV10-3 to TRBJ2-7, with D possibly being TRBD1 (5 bases). Per germline, CDR1 ENHRY and CDR2 SYGVKD. Trimming took off 3 bases at V and 2 bases at J, with 8 bases between the two ends. This CDR3 region has 13 residues. CDR3 nucleotides: TGTGCCATCAGTGAAGACAGTACCTACGAGCAGTACTTC. Residues: CAISEDSTYEQYF.

This clonotype was counted at least ten times. The chain links TRBV20-1 to TRBJ1-1; 8 bases fit TRBD1. The germline CDR1 and CDR2 sequences are DFQATT and SNEGSKA (reference sequence). The CDR3 covers 13 residues. With V trimmed by 3 bases and J by 5 bases, 5 bases remained unmatched. As DNA, the CDR3 is TGCAGTGCTAGCAGGGGGCTCGGGACTGAAGCTTTCTTT. Protein sequence: CSASRGLGTEAFF.